This TCR beta chain was retrieved from a study of early T cells in non-severe SARS-CoV-2 infection. About the research overall: Sequencing was performed on bulk RNA from unsorted whole blood, leaving chains unpaired.

Unmatched junction bases numbered 10, after V lost 4 bases and J lost 4 bases. The germline CDR1 and CDR2 sequences are SGHRS and YFSETQ. The CDR3 extends over 16 amino acids. The library protocol tagged individual cDNA molecules with unique molecular identifiers. One entry per CDR3 protein results from TCRdb running MiXCR on the 5' RACE reads. The table records 60,000 to 70,000 distinct CDR3 sequences, roughly 10% of them present only once. Whole-study results and caveats: Lookups in VDJdb leaned toward anti-spike CD8 responses and missed private and CD4 specificities.

This clonotype was detected a few times. Antigen: not known. Sequenced: whole blood. This chain connects TRBV5-1 to TRBJ1-3; 8 bases match TRBD1. The sequence was obtained from an adult who was a healthcare worker with PCR-confirmed SARS-CoV-2 infection or an uninfected control (not recorded which). CDR3: CASSPLQGARGNTIYF. The CDR3 bases are TGCGCCAGCAGCCCCCTTCAGGGGGCAAGAGGAAACACCATATATTTT.